This T cell receptor beta chain was documented in a study of control samples from healthy donors and cancer patients. The method was immunoSEQ multiplex PCR; TCRdb's version includes in-frame clones alone and lacks a portion of them. The sample yields more than 95,000 clones, 85% to 90% seen once. The CDR3 sequence is 12 residues long. Germline V gene data show CDR1 as SGHRS and CDR2 as YFSETQ. V gave up 1 base and J gave up 11 bases, with 12 bases separating them. The sample comprised blood. The source is a woman in her seventies in good health. The chain uses TRBV5-1 and TRBJ1-1; D not certain. The CDR3, as DNA: TGCGCCAGCAGCTTGCCCGGGGTTGAGGCTTTCTTT. Translating gives CASSLPGVEAFF.